One sample yielded the 5 T cell receptor beta chains listed below, sequenced in a study of regulatory T cells in long-lasting Graves disease. Time point noted: newly diagnosed GD, antithyroid drugs for less than 3 months. RNA from PBMCs was the source of the TCR library. According to the study, TCR beta libraries were built with iRepertoire HTBI primers and CDR3-region Arm-PCR. TCRdb itself ran the multiplex PCR reads through MiXCR, one entry per CDR3 protein. The table includes some 230,000 distinct CDR3 sequences, around 18% detected once. The material was peripheral blood mononuclear cells (PBMCs), obtained at new diagnosis, from a patient treated with antithyroid drugs. These receptors were taken from a female donor with Graves disease.

As to this clonotype: It may be a read error: a sequence one base away is much more abundant. The V and J genes are TRBV6-6 and TRBJ2-1, with D tentatively TRBD2 (6 bases). CDR1 is MNHNY, CDR2 SVGAGI, per germline (reference sequence). CDR3 length: 13 amino acids. The DNA of the CDR3 is TGTGCCAGCAGTTACTCTACGGGAGTTGAGCAGCTCTTC. Amino acids: CASSYSTGVEQLF.

This clonotype was observed many times. The rearrangement joins TRBV18 to TRBJ1-5, with a tentative D call TRBD1 (5 bases). Germline V gene lookup returns CDR1 KGHSH and CDR2 LQKENI. The CDR3 is 14 residues long. Deletions cut 0 bases from V and 5 bases from J, with 8 bases between. The CDR3 sequence: CASSPPLRDQPQHF. The DNA for the CDR3 is TGTGCCAGCTCACCACCGCTCAGGGATCAGCCCCAGCATTTT.

This clonotype was seen ten or more times. This chain uses TRBV18 with TRBJ2-5, with TRBD2 matching 7 bases. V shed 0 bases, J shed 3 bases, and the junction held 4 bases outside the gene matches. Germline CDR1 KGHSH, CDR2 LQKENI. The CDR3 spans 15 residues. CDR3 coding DNA: TGTGCCAGCTCACCACCGTGGCTAGCGGAAGAGACCCAGTACTTC. This gives the protein CASSPPWLAEETQYF.

This clonotype was observed at least ten times. Germline and junction disagree at one end, which may indicate a read error. The rearrangement joins TRBV7-7 to TRBJ2-5; 10 positions match TRBD2. The CDR3 runs 15 residues. Per the germline V gene, CDR1 is SSHAT and CDR2 is FNYEAQ (reference sequence). The DNA of the CDR3 is TGTGCTAGCAGCTTAAGTAGCGGGAGGTCAGAGACCCAGTACTTC. Encoded protein: CASSLSSGRSETQYF.

This clonotype was detected ten times or more. The chain is built from TRBV20-1 and TRBJ2-7; 9 nucleotides agree with TRBD2. CDR3 length: 16 amino acids. Trimming removed 5 bases from V and 5 bases from J; junction bases left unmatched: 16. The germline CDR1 and CDR2 sequences are DFQATT and SNEGSKA (reference sequence). The CDR3 loop reads CSAPQRVAGGKDEQYF. For the CDR3, the DNA is TGCAGTGCTCCTCAGAGGGTGGCGGGAGGGAAGGACGAGCAGTACTTC.